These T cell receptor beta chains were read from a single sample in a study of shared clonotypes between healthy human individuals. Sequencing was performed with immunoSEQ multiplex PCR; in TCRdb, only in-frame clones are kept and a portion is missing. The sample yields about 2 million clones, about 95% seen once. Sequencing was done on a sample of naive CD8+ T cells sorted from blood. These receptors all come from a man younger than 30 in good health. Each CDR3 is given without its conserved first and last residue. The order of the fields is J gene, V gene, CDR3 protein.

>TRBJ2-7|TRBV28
ASVGEQGPYEQY
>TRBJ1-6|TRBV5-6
ASSFWGGPSPLH
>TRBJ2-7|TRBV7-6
ASSLGSDSSYEQY
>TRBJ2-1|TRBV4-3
ASSQEYGPSGYNEQF
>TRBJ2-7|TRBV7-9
ASSLVVGQAYEQY
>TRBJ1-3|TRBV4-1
ASSQTFGGRTGMGNTIY
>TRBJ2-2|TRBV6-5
ASSYSGGSIGELF
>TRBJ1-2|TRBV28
ASSPSGQANGYT
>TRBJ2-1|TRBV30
AWGRNKGQF
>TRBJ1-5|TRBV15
ATSSIYSNQPQH
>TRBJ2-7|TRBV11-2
ASSWISYEQY
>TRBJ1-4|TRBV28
ASSLIYGTGGPTNEKLF
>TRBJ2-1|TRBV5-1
ASSFGTSYNEQF
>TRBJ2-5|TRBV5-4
ASSLYEGYQETQY
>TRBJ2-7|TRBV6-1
ASSEGWDKLYEQY
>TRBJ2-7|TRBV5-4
ASSLGGGGYEQY
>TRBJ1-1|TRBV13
ASSLGWVEGTEAF
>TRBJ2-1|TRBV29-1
SVLLTGINEQF
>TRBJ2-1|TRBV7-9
ASSLTNSNEQF
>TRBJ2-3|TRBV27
ASTSGGPDTQY
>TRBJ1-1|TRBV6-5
ASNPGTGITEAF
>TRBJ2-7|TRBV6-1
ASSFEPGQAYEQY
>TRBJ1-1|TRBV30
AWSRGALHTEAF
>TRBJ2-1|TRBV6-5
ASSYSVGGTEQF
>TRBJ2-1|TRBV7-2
ASSVVLPYNEQF
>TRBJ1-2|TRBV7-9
ASSLGQAATGYT
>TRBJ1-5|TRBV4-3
ASSQDGTDNQPQH
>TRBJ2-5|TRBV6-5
ASSYTRAQETQY
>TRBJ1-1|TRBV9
ASSVSWLGTEAF
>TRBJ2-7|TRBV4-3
ASSQDRISYEQY
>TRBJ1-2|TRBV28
ASKDPLGGYT
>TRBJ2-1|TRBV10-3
AIRAGTGPGNEQF
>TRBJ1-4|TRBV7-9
ASSPSIGANEKLF
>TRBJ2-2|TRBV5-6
ASSLGVRLAGELF
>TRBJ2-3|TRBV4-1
ASSQVGSTDTQY
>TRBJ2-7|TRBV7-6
ASSSGTGDYEQY
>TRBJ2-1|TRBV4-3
ASSPGLAGGNEQF
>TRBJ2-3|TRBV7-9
ASSPVRDTPTDTQY
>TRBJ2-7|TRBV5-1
ASSLGQLFYEQY
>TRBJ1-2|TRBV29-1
SVEDWVTDYGYT
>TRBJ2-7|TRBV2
ASSFTSGGLYEQY
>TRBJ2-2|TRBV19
ASSTTESTGELF
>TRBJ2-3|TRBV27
ASSLKWLVADTQY
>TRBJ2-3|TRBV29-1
SVEDRGSGTDTQY
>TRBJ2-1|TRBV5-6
ASSGGLAAHEQF
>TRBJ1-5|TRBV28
ASSPSYEGYQPQH
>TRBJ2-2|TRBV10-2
ASRQGTGELF
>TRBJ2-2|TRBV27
ASSFVGANTGELF
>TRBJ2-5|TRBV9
ASSVGGQGGETQY
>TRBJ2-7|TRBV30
AWMGLGQYEQY
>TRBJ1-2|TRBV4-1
ASSNGRENFYGYT
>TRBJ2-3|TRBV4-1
ASSQKGEAERRGTDTQY